The rows below give T cell receptor beta chains drawn from one sample of a study of CD8+CD57+ T cells in acquired aplastic anemia. Using its own MiXCR run on the reads, TCRdb lists one record per CDR3 protein. The sample has fewer than 300,000 distinct CDR3 sequences, roughly 82% seen once. Sequences were obtained from sorted CD4+, CD8+, or CD8+CD57+ T cells (not recorded which) from PBMCs. These receptors were taken from a human donor with aplastic anemia. Each CDR3 is given with its conserved first and last residue. The D gene is left open where the match is weak. Clone size is not always given. Where it is, it says once, few, many or a class for expanded clones.

v_gene	d_gene	abundance	j_gene	CDR3nt	CDR3aa
TRBV2	.	.	TRBJ1-1	TGTGCCAGCAGTGGGGGGGGGATCCATGAGGAGTTCTTT	CASSGGGIHEEFF
TRBV2	TRBD2	.	TRBJ2-7	TGTGCCAGCAGTGAAGAGGGCGGGGGACTAGCCTACGAGCAGTACTTC	CASSEEGGGLAYEQYF
TRBV5-1	TRBD2	.	TRBJ2-1	TGTGCCAGCGGGGGTACGGTCAACGATGGGAGCGATGAGCAGTTCTTC	CASGGTVNDGSDEQFF
TRBV15	TRBD2	.	TRBJ2-3	TGTGCCACCAGCTTAGCGGGAGGGGCCGATACGCCGTATTTT	CATSLAGGADTPYF
TRBV2	.	.	TRBJ2-1	TGTGCCAGCAGGCAGGGGGGCGGAAATACGCAGGATGAGCAGTTCTTC	CASRQGGGNTQDEQFF
TRBV5-1	.	.	TRBJ1-1	TGCGCCAGCAGCTTAGGGGCAGACCCCCACACTGAAGCTTTCTTT	CASSLGADPHTEAFF
TRBV5-5	.	.	TRBJ2-7	TGTGCCGGCAGCTTGGGGGATGAATACGAGCAGTACTTC	CAGSLGDEYEQYF
TRBV7-9	.	.	TRBJ2-3	TGTGCCAGCAGCCCCCCGGGAACAGGGCGTAACGAGCAGACGCAGTATTTT	CASSPPGTGRNEQTQYF
TRBV7-9	.	.	TRBJ2-3	TGTGCCAGCGGCTATGAAGGAAGCGAGACGCAGTATTTT	CASGYEGSETQYF
TRBV11-1	.	once	TRBJ2-6	TGTGCCAGCAGCTCCGCCGCTAGCTACGGGGCCAACGTCCTGACTTTC	CASSSAASYGANVLTF
TRBV7-2	.	.	TRBJ1-2	TGTGCCAGCAGCTTGGAGGGGGACGGGGTTGTATATGGCTACACCTTC	CASSLEGDGVVYGYTF
TRBV15	.	.	TRBJ2-5	TGTGCCACCAGCTGGGCGGCCGGCCAAGAGACCCAGTACTTC	CATSWAAGQETQYF
TRBV2	TRBD2	.	TRBJ2-3	TGTGTCAGCGTGGCGGGGGGCACGGATACGCAGTATTTT	CVSVAGGTDTQYF
TRBV7-2	.	.	TRBJ2-7	TGTGCCAGCAGCTTCTCACGGGGTCGATACGAGCAGTATTTC	CASSFSRGRYEQYF
TRBV7-8	.	few	TRBJ2-1	TGTGCCAGCAGCTTAGCGGGAGGTCCCGATACGGATTATCAGTTCTTC	CASSLAGGPDTDYQFF
TRBV2	TRBD1	few	TRBJ1-3	TGTGCCAGCAGTGAAGACCCCGGGACAGCTGGAAACACCATATATTTT	CASSEDPGTAGNTIYF
TRBV29-1	.	.	TRBJ1-4	TGCAGCGTAGTTTCGTATGAAAAACTGTTTTTT	CSVVSYEKLFF
TRBV20-1	.	.	TRBJ2-7	TGCAGTGCTGATGGACCGTACGAGCAGTACTTC	CSADGPYEQYF
TRBV15	.	.	TRBJ2-5	TGTGCCACCAGCAGGGGCTTCAGCCGAGAGACCCAGTATTTC	CATSRGFSRETQYF
TRBV6-2/TRBV6-3	TRBD1	.	TRBJ1-6	TGTGCCAGCAGTCCTGAGGGCGGGGGACAGCGATCCCCCCTCCACTTT	CASSPEGGGQRSPLHF
TRBV19	.	few	TRBJ1-5	TGTGCCAGTCGTAAGACAGGAGAATATTTCCAGCCCCAGCATTTT	CASRKTGEYFQPQHF
TRBV2	.	.	TRBJ2-2	TGTGCCACCGGGGACGGGGGCACCGGGAAGCAGTTTTTT	CATGDGGTGKQFF
TRBV7-6	TRBD1	few	TRBJ2-3	TGTGCCAGCAGCTTCGGGGACAGCAAAGAGACCCAGTTC	CASSFGDSKETQF
TRBV7-9	TRBD2	.	TRBJ2-1	TGTGCCAGCAGGCCAGGACTAGCGGCTGCTGAGCAGTTCTTC	CASRPGLAAAEQFF